The rows below give T cell receptor beta chains drawn from one sample of a study of siplizumab effects on memory and regulatory T cells. Repertoires were generated with immunoSEQ multiplex PCR, while TCRdb's copy carries only in-frame clones and drops some. The table lists fewer than 120,000 clones, more than 90% of them singletons, with about 1.5% in the top ten. The sample consisted of CD4+ T cells sorted from blood. These receptors came from a human donor in good health. The CDR3 runs from the conserved cysteine through the conserved F or W. The D gene is left open where the match is weak. Some rows mark clone size as missing; the rest say once, few, many or name a class of expanded clone.

cdr3_nt cdr3_aa d_call clone_size j_call v_call
TGTGCCAGCAGTTACTCGGATTCCGCCGACACTGAAGCTTTCTTT CASSYSDSADTEAFF . . TRBJ1-1 TRBV6-5
TGTGCCAGCAGCTCCAACGCCGGGACAGGCCAAGAGACCCAGTACTTC CASSSNAGTGQETQYF TRBD1 . TRBJ2-5 TRBV11-2
TGTGCCAGCAGCTGGTTTGGCCCCTACAATGAGCAGTTCTTC CASSWFGPYNEQFF . . TRBJ2-1 TRBV7-9
TGTGCCAGCAGCTTAGTGGCGGTGAACACTGAAGCTTTCTTT CASSLVAVNTEAFF . . TRBJ1-1 TRBV7-2
TGTGCCAGCAGCACTAGGACTAGCGGGGCCGGGGATACGCAGTATTTT CASSTRTSGAGDTQYF TRBD2 . TRBJ2-3 TRBV9
TGTGCCAGCAGCTTTCTTGTAGGGGAGACCCAGTACTTC CASSFLVGETQYF . . TRBJ2-5 TRBV7-2
TGTGCCAGTAGTATACAGGGGGCTCGCTATGGCTACACCTTC CASSIQGARYGYTF TRBD1 . TRBJ1-2 TRBV19
TGTGCCAGTAGTATAGGAAGGGCCGGAGAGACCCAGTACTTC CASSIGRAGETQYF . . TRBJ2-5 TRBV19
TGTGCCAGCAGTGAAGAAGGAGGGGGCTATGGCTACACCTTC CASSEEGGGYGYTF . once TRBJ1-2 TRBV6-1
TGTGCCAGCACCCCCAGTGCCAAAAACATTCAGTACTTC CASTPSAKNIQYF . . TRBJ2-4 TRBV28
TGTGCCAGCAGCCGCAACCCCCGGGACTTACCCAGCAATGAGCAGTTCTTC CASSRNPRDLPSNEQFF . . TRBJ2-1 TRBV7-9
TGTGCCAGCAGTGCGTCTAGCGGGGGGGCCTCGCAGTATTTT CASSASSGGASQYF TRBD2 . TRBJ2-3 TRBV25-1
TGCGCCAGCAGCTCTGACAGGGATGTCCATGGCTACACCTTC CASSSDRDVHGYTF TRBD1 . TRBJ1-2 TRBV5-1
TGTGCCAGCAGCCTCCGTGGGGGGAACGGGACCCAGTACTTC CASSLRGGNGTQYF . . TRBJ2-5 TRBV7-9
TGTGCCTGGAGCCCGGGTTGGAACGAGCAGTACTTC CAWSPGWNEQYF . . TRBJ2-7 TRBV30
TGTGCCAGCAGCCAAGCGAGAGGTTCAAAGGCCGGGGAGCTGTTTTTT CASSQARGSKAGELFF . once TRBJ2-2 TRBV11-2
TGTGCCAGCAGTACCTATCTCAGGAGAACCTACGAGCAGTACTTC CASSTYLRRTYEQYF . . TRBJ2-7 TRBV27
TGTGCCAGCAGCAAAGGACAGGGGCCCTTTGACACGCAGTATTTT CASSKGQGPFDTQYF TRBD1 . TRBJ2-3 TRBV9
TGTGCCAGCAGCTTGGCAGGGAGGGGTGAAGCTTTCTTT CASSLAGRGEAFF . . TRBJ1-1 TRBV13
TGTGCCAGCAGTCTCCGGCACTCCTGGCAGTACTTC CASSLRHSWQYF . . TRBJ2-7 TRBV28
TGTGCCAGACGGGGGGGGACAGGGCGGTTCGAGCAGTACTTC CARRGGTGRFEQYF . . TRBJ2-7 TRBV27
TGTGCCAGCAGCCTAACTAGCGGACCCTACGAGCAGTACTTC CASSLTSGPYEQYF TRBD2 . TRBJ2-7 TRBV7-2